The clone carrying this T cell receptor (beta chain) was detected only a few times. No antigen is known for it. A much larger clonotype is one base distant, so this may be a read error. The CDR3 extends over 18 amino acids. V shed 5 bases, J shed 11 bases, and the junction held 16 bases outside the gene matches. Per germline, CDR1 SGHAT and CDR2 FQDESV (reference sequence). The entry originates in a study of T cells in Graves' hyperthyroidism and ophthalmopathy. The diagnoses drew upon clinical symptoms, serum thyroxine and TRAb, thyroid ultrasound and orbital computed tomography. There were TCR beta CDR3 regions amplified from RNA transcripts. With the HTBI primer set, the TCR CDR3 went through a first round of RT-PCR. TCRdb re-derived calls from the multiplex PCR reads in MiXCR, one entry per CDR3 protein. The sample contains under 400,000 distinct CDR3 sequences, 13% of which appear only once. Study-wide points: Stable hyperthyroidism and ophthalmopathy were separated using 13 V-J signatures.

The chain has TRBV11-1 and TRBJ2-1; 15 bases match TRBD2. This receptor was obtained from a woman younger than 30 with Graves' hyperthyroidism. Sequenced sample: blood. In DNA form, the CDR3 reads TGTGCCAGCAGCGCCGGACTAGCGGGAGGGCCCGGGTGGAATAAGCAGTTCTTC. As protein: CASSAGLAGGPGWNKQFF.